The present T cell receptor (beta chain) was sequenced within a study of control samples from healthy donors and cancer patients. V lost 1 base, J lost 3 bases, and 8 bases lay in between. This CDR3 region has 14 residues. Germline V CDR1 and CDR2: SNHLY, FYNNEI. Produced via immunoSEQ multiplex PCR; TCRdb's table is partial and in-frame only. The sample includes some 71,000 clones, 70% to 90% of them seen just once. J is TRBJ2-3 and V is TRBV2, with no clear D. The sequence was collected from a woman aged 45-65 years with head and neck cancer. The sequencing input was PBMCs. The CDR3 reads CASSEVGFTDTQYF. The CDR3 region has the DNA TGTGCCAGCAGTGAAGTCGGGTTTACAGATACGCAGTATTTT.